Each of the 30 T cell receptor beta chains below was sequenced from the same sample in a study of blood T cells in healthy people across ages. A second PCR of roughly 7 to 11 cycles used a sample-barcoded 5' primer and a J-beta primer mix. TCRdb reprocessed the 5' RACE reads with MiXCR, giving one entry per CDR3 protein. Here the sample spans about 620,000 distinct CDR3 sequences, more than 20% being singletons. The specimen was blood. The receptors were gathered from a man in his 70s in good health.

This clonotype was detected only a few times. The chain links TRBV5-6 to TRBJ2-7; D is perhaps TRBD2 (5 bases). CDR3 size: 12 residues. With 4 bases removed from V and 2 bases from J, the gap between germline ends came to 7 bases. CDR1 and CDR2 from the germline V gene are SGHDT and YYEEEE. This CDR3 is CASSVGAYEQYF. The CDR3 DNA sequence: TGTGCCAGCAGCGTGGGAGCCTACGAGCAGTACTTC.

J is TRBJ2-7 and V is TRBV29-1; D might be TRBD1 or TRBD2, each matching 6 bases. The CDR3 has 11 amino acids. Germline CDR1 SQVTM, CDR2 ANQGSEA. Trimming took 7 bases from V and 3 from J, leaving 10 bases between them. For the CDR3, the DNA is TGCAGCGCGGCGGGACACTACGAGCAGTACTTC. It is translated as CSAAGHYEQYF.

This chain uses TRBV7-9 with TRBJ2-1; D ambiguous. The J call is in doubt because the DNA end fits TRBJ2-5 better. The CDR3 length is 13 residues. Germline V gene data show CDR1 as SEHNR and CDR2 as FQNEAQ (reference sequence). In nucleotides, the CDR3 is TGTGCCAGCAGCTTAGCCCAGTGGAAGACCCAGTACTTC. It translates to CASSLAQWKTQYF.

The gene calls are TRBV4-2 and TRBJ2-4, with TRBD1 matching 12 bases. This CDR3 is 18 amino acids long. V was clipped by 0 bases and J by 3 bases; unmatched bases: 6. Germline CDR1 and CDR2: LGHNA and YNFKEQ. The CDR3 nucleotides read TGTGCCAGCAGCCAAGATCGCGGGACAGGGGGCGTCAAAAACATTCAGTACTTC. Translated: CASSQDRGTGGVKNIQYF.

This clonotype was seen a handful of times. This chain joins TRBV14 and TRBJ1-4; no clear D gene. Trimming took 7 bases from V and 3 from J, leaving 9 bases between them. The CDR3 loop spans 13 amino acids. Germline-derived CDR1 and CDR2 are SGHDN and FVKESK. The CDR3 sequence: CASKGGPNEKLFF. DNA for the CDR3: TGTGCCAGCAAAGGAGGACCTAATGAAAAACTGTTTTTT.

This clonotype was picked up a small number of times. The rearrangement links TRBV20-1 to TRBJ2-3, with TRBD2 matching over 13 bases. V shed 6 bases and J 11 bases; nucleotides not matched to a gene: 14. The CDR3 consists of 15 residues. The germline CDR1 and CDR2 sequences are DFQATT and SNEGSKA (reference sequence). The DNA for the CDR3 is TGCAGTGCCCAACTACCAGGACTAGCGGGAGTTGAGCAGTATTTT. As protein: CSAQLPGLAGVEQYF.

The chain carries TRBV20-1 and TRBJ2-5, with D perhaps TRBD1 (6 bases). V lost 1 base and J 5 bases, leaving 14 bases between the germline ends. Per the germline V gene, CDR1 is DFQATT and CDR2 is SNEGSKA (reference sequence). This CDR3 has 14 residues. The CDR3 spells CSARGLGARETQYF. In nucleotides, the CDR3 is TGCAGTGCTAGAGGATTGGGGGCTAGGGAGACCCAGTACTTC.

This chain joins TRBV7-2 and TRBJ2-2, with 7 bases matching TRBD2. The V segment lost 5 bases and the J segment 2 bases; nucleotides outside the gene matches: 8. The germline CDR1 and CDR2 sequences are SGHTA and FQGNSA. The CDR3 loop spans 16 amino acids. The CDR3 loop reads CASSLRGAGNTGELFF. The CDR3 nucleotides read TGTGCCAGCAGCCTTCGGGGAGCGGGAAACACCGGGGAGCTGTTTTTT.

This clonotype was seen a few times. CDR3 amino acids: CASSLDIREFSYNEQFF. The CDR3 nucleotides read TGTGCCAGCAGCTTAGATATTCGGGAGTTCTCCTACAATGAGCAGTTCTTC. The gene calls are TRBV7-8 and TRBJ2-1; D perhaps matches TRBD2 (6 bases). The CDR3 runs to 17 residues. Germline V gene lookup returns CDR1 SGHVS and CDR2 FQNEAQ. V lost 1 base and J lost 0, with 13 bases in between.

The chain carries TRBV7-9 and TRBJ2-2, with D perhaps matching TRBD2 (5 bases). Germline assignment: CDR1 SEHNR and CDR2 FQNEAQ (reference sequence). V was shortened by 0 bases and J by 3 bases, with 8 bases between the two germline ends. This CDR3 is 15 amino acids long. The CDR3 sequence: CASSLAGVDTGELFF. CDR3 bases: TGTGCCAGCAGCTTAGCGGGAGTCGACACCGGGGAGCTGTTTTTT.

This chain joins TRBV5-1 and TRBJ1-4; D perhaps matches TRBD1 (6 bases). Trimming cost V 4 bases and J 0 bases, with 19 bases left between them. The germline CDR1 and CDR2 sequences are SGHRS and YFSETQ. CDR3 size: 18 residues. The CDR3 region has the DNA TGCGCCAGCAGCCCCTATCCCGGGACACAAACAACTAATGAAAAACTGTTTTTT. Translated, it gives CASSPYPGTQTTNEKLFF.

The rearrangement links TRBV5-1 to TRBJ2-6; D tentatively fits TRBD1 or TRBD2 (5 bases each). The CDR3 is 19 residues long. Germline CDR1 SGHRS, CDR2 YFSETQ. Trimming removed 4 bases at V and 0 bases at J, with 20 bases between. Here the CDR3 DNA reads TGCGCCAGCAGCCGACAAGGGACGGACCTGAGCTCTGGGGCCAACGTCCTGACTTTC. Translated, it gives CASSRQGTDLSSGANVLTF.

This clonotype was seen only a few times. This chain joins TRBV20-1 and TRBJ1-1, with 8 bases aligning to TRBD1. Trimming at V came to 3 bases and at J to 4 bases, leaving 1 base not matched to a gene. CDR1 and CDR2 from the germline V gene are DFQATT and SNEGSKA (reference sequence). The CDR3 contains 12 residues. The CDR3 bases are TGCAGTGCTAGTACAGGGGGCACTGAAGCTTTCTTT. This codes for CSASTGGTEAFF.

The rearrangement links TRBV5-1 to TRBJ2-5; the D gene is possibly TRBD1 (5 bases). The CDR3 sequence is 16 residues long. The V gene's germline CDR1 is SGHRS and CDR2 YFSETQ. Deletions cut 4 bases from V and 4 bases from J, with 20 bases between. The CDR3 coding sequence is TGCGCCAGCAGCCTAAGGGGAAGGGGTAGATCAGAGACCCAGTACTTC. This gives the protein CASSLRGRGRSETQYF. The full variable domain, rest sourced from reference TRBV5-1 and TRBJ2-5, is KAGVTQTPRYLIKTRGQQVTLSCSPISGHRSVSWYQQTPGQGLQFLFEYFSETQRNKGNFPGRFSGRQFSNSRSEMNVSTLELGDSALYLCASSLRGRGRSETQYFGPGTRLLVL.

This clonotype was seen more than once but under ten times. The chain recombines TRBV3-1 with TRBJ2-2, with a weak D call TRBD2 (7 bases). Trimming left V 2 bases short and J 6 bases short, with 16 bases between. The CDR3 has 16 amino acids. The germline V gene encodes CDR1 LGHDT and CDR2 YNNKEL (reference sequence). Written as DNA, the CDR3 is TGTGCCAGCAGCCAACATCAAGGGGGGGGGTCCGGGGAGCTGTTTTTT. Protein sequence: CASSQHQGGGSGELFF.

This clonotype was seen only a few times. This chain uses TRBV11-2 with TRBJ2-1; 7 bases map to TRBD2. The V and J ends lost 2 bases and 8 bases, in that order; junction bases with no gene match: 9. There are 15 residues in the CDR3. From germline, CDR1 is SGHAT and CDR2 FQNNGV. The DNA of the CDR3 is TGTGCCAGCAGCTTATCCGGACTAGTCAACGATGAGCAGTTCTTC. Translated, it gives CASSLSGLVNDEQFF.

The sample holds a few counts of this clonotype. The chain carries TRBV24-1 and TRBJ2-1, with D possibly TRBD1 on 6 matching bases. The CDR3 contains 15 residues. Deletions cut 4 bases from V and 4 bases from J, with 13 bases between. Germline V gives CDR1 KGHDR, CDR2 SFDVKD. The chain's CDR3 is CATSDPNRDYNEQFF. CDR3 in DNA: TGTGCCACCAGTGACCCGAACAGGGATTACAATGAGCAGTTCTTC.

The V and J genes are TRBV6-1 and TRBJ2-1, with 10 bases lining up with TRBD1. The closer fit of TRBJ2-7 to the DNA end suggests the J call may be wrong. CDR1 is MNHNS and CDR2 is SASEGT in the germline V gene. The CDR3 loop spans 14 amino acids. This chain's CDR3 is CASSADRGPQKQYF. In nucleotides, the CDR3 is TGTGCCAGCAGTGCAGACAGGGGGCCCCAGAAGCAGTACTTC.

The rearrangement links TRBV5-1 to TRBJ1-4; weak D call: TRBD1 (6 bases). Germline V gene data show CDR1 as SGHRS and CDR2 as YFSETQ. V lost 4 bases and J 2 bases, leaving 15 bases between the germline ends. The CDR3 length is 16 residues. Written as DNA, the CDR3 is TGCGCCAGCAGCGTGGACGGAGGGGGTACTAATGAAAAACTGTTTTTT. Translation gives CASSVDGGGTNEKLFF.

As for this clonotype: The germline gene is not matched at one end of the junction; a read error may be the cause. This chain connects TRBV5-1 to TRBJ1-1; D is perhaps TRBD1 (6 bases). This CDR3 has 13 amino acids. Germline CDR1 and CDR2: SGHRS and YFSETQ. The chain's CDR3 is CASSLERGTEAFF. CDR3 coding DNA: TGTGCCAGCAGCTTGGAAAGGGGGACTGAAGCTTTCTTT.

This clonotype was observed a handful of times. The chain employs TRBV5-1 and TRBJ2-5; D unresolved. V was cut by 0 bases and J by 2 bases, with 14 bases left in between. Germline CDR1 SGHRS, CDR2 YFSETQ. This CDR3 is built from 16 residues. Here the CDR3 reads CASSLAPAVKQETQYF. The CDR3 nucleotides read TGCGCCAGCAGCTTGGCCCCGGCGGTAAAACAAGAGACCCAGTACTTC.

The chain joins TRBV30 to TRBJ2-2; 7 bases are a match to TRBD1. CDR3 size: 16 residues. Germline V gene lookup returns CDR1 GTSNPN and CDR2 SVGIG (reference sequence). Unmatched junction bases numbered 8, after V lost 4 bases and J lost 0 bases. DNA for the CDR3: TGTGCCTGGACCTTAGACAGGGCCGCGAACACCGGGGAGCTGTTTTTT. The encoded protein is CAWTLDRAANTGELFF.

The chain joins TRBV7-9 to TRBJ2-5; D uncertain. Trimming took 1 base from V and 6 from J, leaving 9 bases between them. The CDR3 is 13 residues long. Germline values: CDR1 SEHNR, CDR2 FQNEAQ (reference sequence). This CDR3 is CASSLDPTKTQYF. The CDR3 nucleotides are TGTGCCAGCAGCTTAGACCCGACGAAGACCCAGTACTTC.

The J gene is TRBJ2-3, the V gene TRBV6-1; 11 nucleotides agree with TRBD2. Germline V gives CDR1 MNHNS, CDR2 SASEGT. This CDR3 is built from 17 residues. V shed 6 bases and J 0 bases; nucleotides not matched to a gene: 8. As DNA, the CDR3 is TGTGCCAGCAGATCCGGGACTAGCGGACTTAGCACAGATACGCAGTATTTT. Protein: CASRSGTSGLSTDTQYF.

This clonotype showed up many times. V is TRBV7-9 and J is TRBJ2-5; D may be TRBD1 (5 bases). The DNA end is a closer match to TRBJ2-7, so the J assignment may be wrong. CDR1 is SEHNR and CDR2 is FQNEAQ in the germline V gene (reference sequence). The CDR3 runs 14 residues. CDR3 loop: CASSLEANRYEQYF. CDR3 in DNA: TGTGCCAGCAGCTTAGAGGCTAACAGGTACGAGCAGTACTTC.

This clonotype was recorded a few times. The genes are TRBV4-1 and TRBJ2-1; D gene ambiguous. V gave up 0 bases and J gave up 0 bases, with 9 bases separating them. Germline values: CDR1 MGHRA, CDR2 YSYEKL. The CDR3 contains 16 residues. As DNA, the CDR3 is TGCGCCAGCAGCCAAGATCTAACGAGCTCCTACAATGAGCAGTTCTTC. It encodes CASSQDLTSSYNEQFF.

This rearrangement joins TRBV11-3 to TRBJ2-1, with 10 bases matching TRBD2. The CDR3 length is 19 residues. Germline V gives CDR1 SGHNT, CDR2 YENEEA. J lost 4 bases, V lost 0 bases, and 12 bases had no gene match. DNA of the CDR3: TGTGCCAGCAGCTTAGACTCTGTGACTGGACTAGCGGAGTACAATGAGCAGTTCTTC. Residues: CASSLDSVTGLAEYNEQFF.

This sequence joins TRBV5-1 and TRBJ2-5; 8 bases are a match to TRBD1. The CDR3 contains 16 residues. Germline CDR1 is SGHRS and CDR2 is YFSETQ. The ends lost 0 bases at V and 1 base at J; junction bases unmatched: 5. CDR3 protein: CASSLDGQGAQETQYF. The CDR3 nucleotides are TGCGCCAGCAGCTTGGACGGACAGGGTGCCCAAGAGACCCAGTACTTC.

V gene TRBV20-1 combines with J gene TRBJ2-3, with D uncertain. Trimming left V 0 bases short and J 6 bases short, with 13 bases between. The germline V gene has CDR1 DFQATT and CDR2 SNEGSKA (reference sequence). The CDR3 is made up of 14 amino acids. The CDR3 DNA is TGCAGTGCTAGAGATCAGAGTTTGGCGGATACGCAGTATTTT. Translation: CSARDQSLADTQYF.

V and J are TRBV20-1 and TRBJ2-3, with D possibly called TRBD1 or TRBD2 (5 bases each). The CDR3 extends over 16 amino acids. The V gene lost 0 bases and the J gene lost 1 base, with 14 bases spanning the gap. In germline, CDR1 is DFQATT, CDR2 SNEGSKA (reference sequence). The CDR3 DNA sequence: TGCAGTGCTAGAGAAAGGGGTAGCGACCGCACAGATACGCAGTATTTT. The encoded protein is CSARERGSDRTDTQYF.